A single TCR beta chain is shown here with its context. These data come from a study of blood T cell repertoires in COVID-19. At the level of the study: The cDNA or gDNA used as material had been derived from T cells, B-cell-depleted T cells, or PBMCs.

Assay: immunoSEQ multiplex PCR; the TCRdb copy retains only in-frame clones and omits some. Of approximately 50,000 clones in the sample, about 92% are singletons; the top ten hold 25% to 35%. There are 17 residues in the CDR3. Deletions cut 1 base from V and 3 bases from J, with 19 bases between. Germline CDR1 reads SGHNT; CDR2 reads YYREEE (reference sequence). This chain connects TRBV5-4 to TRBJ1-1; D call uncertain. The sample comprised peripheral blood. This receptor was taken from a woman older than 75 with acute or convalescent COVID-19. As DNA, the CDR3 is TGTGCCAGCAGCTTGAAGACAACCTCCCTGGGTTACACTGAAGCTTTCTTT. Its protein is CASSLKTTSLGYTEAFF. Based on the CDR3 plus reference TRBV5-4 and TRBJ1-1, the full variable domain is ETGVTQSPTHLIKTRGQQVTLRCSSQSGHNTVSWYQQALGQGPQFIFQYYREEENGRGNFPPRFSGLQFPNYSSELNVNALELDDSALYLCASSLKTTSLGYTEAFFGQGTRLTVV.